This T cell receptor (beta chain) comes out of a study of beta chain features in type 1 diabetes. Study-wide context: The patient and healthy donor groups were comparable for age, gender and cell yields.

This CDR3 is built from 12 residues. In germline, CDR1 is MNHEY, CDR2 SVGAGI. The trim removed 6 bases at V and 9 bases at J, leaving 7 bases unmatched. Broader study findings: Shorter TCRB CDR3s, moderately but significantly so, were found in Type 1 diabetes patients in all four CD4+ subsets. PCR might pick shorter templates more often, in the same way for patients and controls. A greater similarity of naive, central memory and Treg TCRB repertoires was seen among patients than among healthy donors.

Since all of the isolated RNA was reverse transcribed, expressed TCRB transcripts were what got sequenced. Naive, central memory and regulatory T cell samples produced a mean of approximately 3.6 million reads. Profiling relied on immunoSEQ multiplex PCR, and the TCRdb table lists in-frame clones only, not all of them. The sample records about 340,000 clones, roughly 13% being singletons. As for this clone: What it binds is not known.

Input material: naive CD4+ T cells from blood. The rearrangement links TRBV6-5 to TRBJ1-2; 7 bases line up with TRBD1. The sequence derives from a woman between 18 and 30 years old with type 1 diabetes. In nucleotides, the CDR3 is TGTGCCAGCAGCCCTATACAGGGGAGCTACACCTTC. Its translation is CASSPIQGSYTF.